The 8 T cell receptor beta chains below were found in one sample sequenced in a study of blood T cell repertoires in COVID-19. Profiling relied on immunoSEQ multiplex PCR, and the TCRdb table lists in-frame clones only, not all of them. The sample yields 200,000 to 250,000 clones, around 84% seen once. The sequencing sample was made of peripheral blood. The receptors originated from a human donor in a cohort sampled during active COVID-19.

This clone was observed a handful of times. The CDR3 here is CASSLDGGALSYGYTF. Here the CDR3 DNA reads TGTGCCAGCAGCTTAGACGGCGGGGCTCTTAGCTATGGCTACACCTTC. J is TRBJ1-2 and V is TRBV11-2, with D perhaps matching TRBD1 (5 bases). Germline CDR1 SGHAT, CDR2 FQNNGV. V lost 0 bases to trimming and J lost 4 bases, with 15 bases between them. This CDR3 is 16 amino acids long.

This clone has at least ten counts. Other DNA sequences from this sample encode an identical CDR3 as well. The chain recombines TRBV6-1 with TRBJ1-2; maybe TRBD1 (6 bases). V shed 0 bases and J shed 5 bases, with 10 bases lying between them. The CDR3 length is 14 residues. The germline gives CDR1 MNHNS, CDR2 SASEGT. CDR3 bases: TGTGCCAGCAGTGAAGCTACAGGGATTTATGGCTACACCTTC. This codes for CASSEATGIYGYTF.

The gene calls are TRBV6-5 and TRBJ2-6; D might be TRBD1 (5 bases). V lost 7 bases, J lost 0 bases, and 10 bases lay in between. Germline V gene sequence: CDR1 MNHEY, CDR2 SVGAGI. The CDR3 spans 15 residues. CDR3 amino acids: CASTKGSSGANVLTF. The CDR3 coding sequence is TGTGCCAGCACTAAGGGGTCCTCTGGGGCCAACGTCCTGACTTTC.

The chain uses TRBV9 and TRBJ2-1, with D perhaps matching TRBD1 (6 bases). Germline-derived CDR1 and CDR2 are SGDLS and YYNGEE. The CDR3 consists of 13 residues. V dropped 4 bases and J dropped 6 bases, with 11 bases sitting between them. In DNA form, the CDR3 reads TGTGCCAGCAGCAGGGGGTCGGTCAATGAGCAGTTCTTC. Protein product: CASSRGSVNEQFF.

The chain has TRBV7-9 and TRBJ2-7; D call uncertain. Trimming removed 4 bases from V and 4 bases from J, with 5 bases in between. Germline V gives CDR1 SEHNR, CDR2 FQNEAQ (reference sequence). This CDR3 comprises 11 residues. The CDR3 reads CASSWQYEQYF. As DNA, the CDR3 is TGTGCCAGCAGCTGGCAATACGAGCAGTACTTC.

This clone was seen more than once but under ten times. This chain uses TRBV7-9 with TRBJ1-2, with 7 bases lining up with TRBD1. In germline, CDR1 is SEHNR, CDR2 FQNEAQ (reference sequence). Unmatched junction bases numbered 6, after V lost 5 bases and J lost 3 bases. This CDR3 region has 14 residues. The CDR3 protein is CASSPTGDDYGYTF. The CDR3 nucleotides read TGTGCCAGCAGCCCCACAGGGGACGACTATGGCTACACCTTC.

The J gene is TRBJ2-1, the V gene TRBV5-1, with TRBD1 matching 12 bases. Losses at the gene ends were 2 bases for V and 8 bases for J; bases not matched to a gene: 2. Germline V CDR1 and CDR2: SGHRS, YFSETQ. The CDR3 is made up of 14 amino acids. Here the CDR3 DNA reads TGCGCCAGCAGCTTCGGGACAGGGGGCCATGAGCAGTTCTTC. Amino acids: CASSFGTGGHEQFF.

This sequence joins TRBV5-1 and TRBJ1-1; the D gene is possibly TRBD1 (5 bases). Germline V gives CDR1 SGHRS, CDR2 YFSETQ. Trimming shortened V by 2 bases and J by 0 bases, and 8 bases separated the two germline ends. The CDR3 has 14 amino acids. CDR3: CASSFGGVNTEAFF. CDR3 DNA: TGCGCCAGCAGCTTCGGGGGGGTGAACACTGAAGCTTTCTTT.